The 32 T cell receptor beta chains presented below share a single source sample, sequenced in a study of blood T cell repertoires in COVID-19. Clones were read by immunoSEQ multiplex PCR, and TCRdb kept only the in-frame ones, dropping some. The sample holds 80,000 or so clones, roughly 90% seen once. The sequencing input was peripheral blood. These receptors originate from a human donor in a cohort sampled during active COVID-19.

The CDR3 DNA sequence: TGTGCCAGCAGCTTGTTAGATGAAAAACTGTTTTTT. Translated: CASSLLDEKLFF. The rearrangement joins TRBV5-5 to TRBJ1-4; D not certain. This CDR3 has 12 amino acids. Trimming cost V 1 base and J 6 bases, with 4 bases left between them. The germline CDR1 and CDR2 sequences are SGHKS and YYEKEE (reference sequence).

The rearrangement links TRBV25-1 to TRBJ2-1; 11 nucleotides agree with TRBD1. J gave up 7 bases and V 2 bases, and 4 bases lay outside the gene matches. The germline V gene encodes CDR1 MGHDK and CDR2 SYGVNS. This CDR3 is 15 amino acids long. The CDR3: CASSEGQGAGNEQFF. The CDR3 DNA follows: TGTGCCAGCAGTGAAGGACAGGGGGCTGGGAATGAGCAGTTCTTC.

This chain joins TRBV5-1 and TRBJ1-5; no clear D gene. The germline V gene has CDR1 SGHRS and CDR2 YFSETQ. CDR3 length: 15 amino acids. Trimming removed 1 base at V and 0 bases at J, with 8 bases between. The CDR3 DNA is TGCGCCAGCAGCTTGCTCGGGAATAGCAATCAGCCCCAGCATTTT. Translated: CASSLLGNSNQPQHF. The full variable domain, with the rest looked up from reference TRBV5-1 and TRBJ1-5, is KAGVTQTPRYLIKTRGQQVTLSCSPISGHRSVSWYQQTPGQGLQFLFEYFSETQRNKGNFPGRFSGRQFSNSRSEMNVSTLELGDSALYLCASSLLGNSNQPQHFGDGTRLSIL.

The gene calls are TRBV5-4 and TRBJ2-2; 8 bases are a match to TRBD1. Looked up from germline, CDR1 is SGHNT and CDR2 is YYREEE (reference sequence). CDR3 length: 16 residues. The J segment lost 6 bases and the V segment lost 1 base, leaving 8 bases of the junction unmatched. CDR3 sequence: CASSLIQGAGAGELFF. CDR3 coding DNA: TGTGCCAGCAGCTTGATTCAGGGGGCCGGAGCCGGGGAGCTGTTTTTT.

The chain recombines TRBV19 with TRBJ2-5; TRBD2 agrees at 10 bases. The J segment lost 5 bases and the V segment lost 6 bases, leaving 9 bases of the junction unmatched. Germline lookup yields CDR1 LNHDA and CDR2 SQIVND (reference sequence). The CDR3 has 15 residues. CDR3 loop: CASRSSGGPWETQYF. DNA of the CDR3: TGTGCCAGTAGAAGTAGCGGGGGGCCTTGGGAGACCCAGTACTTC.

The CDR3 DNA reads as TGTGCCAGCAGCCCTAGGGACATCCGAGAGACCCAGTACTTC. This encodes CASSPRDIRETQYF. This chain uses TRBV28 with TRBJ2-5; the D gene is possibly TRBD1 (6 bases). The V gene lost 6 bases and the J gene lost 4 bases, with 15 bases spanning the gap. The CDR3 totals 14 residues. CDR1 and CDR2 from the germline V gene are MDHEN and SYDVKM.

J is TRBJ1-4 and V is TRBV4-2; 8 bases are shared with TRBD1. This CDR3 spans 14 amino acids. Unmatched junction bases numbered 5, after V lost 6 bases and J lost 5 bases. Germline loops: CDR1 LGHNA, CDR2 YNFKEQ. The CDR3 protein is CASRDRTGNEKLFF. The DNA of the CDR3 is TGTGCCAGCAGGGATAGGACAGGGAATGAAAAACTGTTTTTT.

This clone occurred a few times. J is TRBJ2-1 and V is TRBV7-2; 8 positions agree with TRBD2. This CDR3 spans 13 amino acids. CDR1 is SGHTA, CDR2 FQGNSA, per germline. V trimming: 3 bases; J trimming: 9 bases; junction bases outside the gene matches: 4. The CDR3 is CASSLGLVAEQFF. The CDR3 DNA reads as TGTGCCAGCAGCTTGGGACTAGTGGCTGAGCAGTTCTTC.

The chain links TRBV7-9 to TRBJ1-1, with D possibly TRBD1 on 6 matching bases. Trimming left V 6 bases short and J 4 bases short, with 18 bases between. The CDR3 spans 15 residues. CDR1 is SEHNR and CDR2 is FQNEAQ in the germline V gene (reference sequence). The CDR3 sequence: CASSPSDRGFTEAFF. As DNA, the CDR3 is TGTGCCAGCAGTCCTTCGGACAGAGGTTTCACTGAAGCTTTCTTT.

This chain uses TRBV7-8 with TRBJ2-3; TRBD2 aligns across 12 bases. The CDR3 covers 19 residues. Germline V CDR1 and CDR2: SGHVS, FQNEAQ. With V trimmed by 5 bases and J by 0 bases, 12 bases remained unmatched. The CDR3 reads CASSLTSGSSRPSTDTQYF. The CDR3 nucleotides read TGTGCCAGCAGCCTGACTAGCGGGAGCTCAAGACCTAGCACAGATACGCAGTATTTT.

This clone appeared a single time. This rearrangement joins TRBV30 to TRBJ1-5; a possible D gene is TRBD1 (6 bases). Germline CDR1 GTSNPN, CDR2 SVGIG (reference sequence). Trimming left V 5 bases short and J 3 bases short, with 11 bases between. The length of the CDR3 is 13 residues. CDR3 amino acids: CAWQGQSNQPQHF. In DNA form, the CDR3 reads TGTGCCTGGCAAGGACAGTCCAATCAGCCCCAGCATTTT.

The chain uses TRBV7-8 and TRBJ1-5; 11 bases map to TRBD1. The V gene end was trimmed by 1 base and the J gene end by 5 bases; junction bases not matched to a gene: 1. CDR1 and CDR2 (germline): SGHVS, FQNEAQ. The CDR3 is 15 residues long. CDR3 nucleotide sequence: TGTGCCAGCAGCTTAGGGACAGGGGGCTATCAGCCCCAGCATTTT. Translation gives CASSLGTGGYQPQHF.

The chain has TRBV7-9 and TRBJ1-6; 12 bases align to TRBD1. This CDR3 comprises 15 residues. J was trimmed by 9 bases and V by 5 bases; bases with no gene match: 5. Germline CDR1 is SEHNR and CDR2 is FQNEAQ (reference sequence). CDR3 in DNA: TGTGCCAGCAGCCGGGGACAGGGGGCTGCTTCACCCCTCCACTTT. Residues: CASSRGQGAASPLHF.

This clone turned up a few times. For the CDR3, the DNA is TGTGCCAGCAGCGTGGGCCAAAGGGGGACCCAGCATTTT. Translation gives CASSVGQRGTQHF. The chain employs TRBV9 and TRBJ1-5; D is perhaps TRBD1 (6 bases). From germline, CDR1 is SGDLS and CDR2 YYNGEE. The length of the CDR3 is 13 residues. With 2 bases removed from V and 11 bases from J, the gap between germline ends came to 14 bases.

This chain connects TRBV11-2 to TRBJ2-3; D not resolved. Germline-derived CDR1 and CDR2 are SGHAT and FQNNGV. This CDR3 is 14 amino acids long. V lost 5 bases and J lost 6, with 15 bases in between. Written as DNA, the CDR3 is TGTGCCAGCAGCCCGCACCGTGGAGCTGATACGCAGTATTTT. Protein: CASSPHRGADTQYF.

The chain combines TRBV9 with TRBJ2-7, with D perhaps matching TRBD2 (6 bases). With 3 bases removed from V and 3 bases from J, the gap between germline ends came to 16 bases. The CDR3 is 15 amino acids. CDR1 and CDR2 from the germline V gene are SGDLS and YYNGEE. CDR3 sequence reads: CASSGLRGRSYEQYF. The DNA for the CDR3 is TGTGCCAGCAGCGGCTTACGGGGGAGAAGCTACGAGCAGTACTTC. The variable domain in full, completed from reference TRBV9 and TRBJ2-7, reads DSGVTQTPKHLITATGQRVTLRCSPRSGDLSVYWYQQSLDQGLQFLIQYYNGEERAKGNILERFSAQQFPDLHSELNLSSLELGDSALYFCASSGLRGRSYEQYFGPGTRLTVT.

The rearrangement uses TRBV5-1 and TRBJ2-2, with D maybe TRBD1 (6 bases). The germline CDR1 and CDR2 sequences are SGHRS and YFSETQ. Between the trimmed V and J ends, which lost 0 bases and 7 bases, there was a span of 13 bases. The CDR3 is made up of 15 amino acids. CDR3 DNA sequence: TGCGCCAGCAGCTTGGGGGTACAGGGCGGCGGGGAGCTGTTTTTT. Its translation: CASSLGVQGGGELFF. Complete variable domain (other parts from reference TRBV5-1 and TRBJ2-2): KAGVTQTPRYLIKTRGQQVTLSCSPISGHRSVSWYQQTPGQGLQFLFEYFSETQRNKGNFPGRFSGRQFSNSRSEMNVSTLELGDSALYLCASSLGVQGGGELFFGEGSRLTVL.

CDR3 bases: TGTGCCAGCTCCGGACTAGCGGCCTACGAGCAGTACTTC. It specifies CASSGLAAYEQYF. The rearrangement uses TRBV5-5 and TRBJ2-7, with TRBD2 matching 10 bases. Germline V gene lookup returns CDR1 SGHKS and CDR2 YYEKEE (reference sequence). The CDR3 consists of 13 residues. V dropped 7 bases and J dropped 2; count of bases not matched to a gene: 3.

As concerns this clone: One end of the junction does not line up with germline, which may come from a read error. This sequence joins TRBV27 and TRBJ2-1, with TRBD2 matching over 12 bases. Germline V gene sequence: CDR1 MNHEY, CDR2 SMNVEV (reference sequence). The CDR3 runs 16 residues. CDR3 amino acids: CASSLSTPGLAGAPVF. The CDR3 coding sequence is TGTGCCAGCAGTTTATCTACCCCGGGACTAGCGGGCGCGCCGGTCTTC.

The chain couples TRBV28 to TRBJ1-5; D call uncertain. The CDR3 consists of 16 residues. The germline V gene encodes CDR1 MDHEN and CDR2 SYDVKM. V shed 1 base and J shed 3 bases, with 13 bases lying between them. CDR3 DNA sequence: TGTGCCAGCAGTTTATTGGGCCGAACCCCCAATCAGCCCCAGCATTTT. This encodes CASSLLGRTPNQPQHF. Drawing the rest from reference TRBV28 and TRBJ1-5, the complete variable domain is DVKVTQSSRYLVKRTGEKVFLECVQDMDHENMFWYRQDPGLGLRLIYFSYDVKMKEKGDIPEGYSVSREKKERFSLILESASTNQTSMYLCASSLLGRTPNQPQHFGDGTRLSIL.

This chain links TRBV7-3 with TRBJ2-3; 12 positions match TRBD2. Per the germline V gene, CDR1 is SGHTA and CDR2 is FQGTGA. Trimming at V came to 2 bases and at J to 2 bases, leaving 5 bases not matched to a gene. The CDR3 spans 17 residues. CDR3: CASSLHASGRVTDTQYF. In DNA, the CDR3 is TGTGCCAGCAGCTTACACGCTAGCGGGAGGGTCACAGATACGCAGTATTTT.

The V and J genes are TRBV9 and TRBJ2-3; no reliable D call. The V and J ends lost 0 bases and 6 bases respectively, with 11 bases between them. The CDR3 is made up of 14 amino acids. CDR1 is SGDLS and CDR2 is YYNGEE in the germline V gene. CDR3 residues: CASSVVVSSDTQYF. For the CDR3, the DNA is TGTGCCAGCAGCGTAGTCGTTAGCTCCGATACGCAGTATTTT.

A remark on this clone: Other nucleotide sequences from this sample produce the same CDR3. The gene calls are TRBV3-1 (or the pseudogene TRBV3-2) and TRBJ1-1; D not resolved. Germline-derived CDR1 and CDR2 are LGHDT and YNNKEL (reference sequence). Trimming pared 2 bases from V and 0 bases from J, leaving 7 bases between. The CDR3 is 14 residues long. The CDR3 is CASSQPGMNTEAFF. The CDR3 DNA reads TGTGCCAGCAGCCAACCGGGAATGAACACTGAAGCTTTCTTT.

J is TRBJ2-5 and V is TRBV12-3 or TRBV12-4; no reliable D call. The CDR3 loop spans 13 amino acids. V lost 6 bases and J lost 5, with 13 bases in between. CDR3 in amino acids: CASSPTGVETQYF. CDR3 nucleotides: TGTGCCAGCAGCCCTACGGGTGTGGAGACCCAGTACTTC.

The V call is TRBV9, the J call TRBJ1-3; 9 bases are a match to TRBD1. Germline V CDR1 and CDR2: SGDLS, YYNGEE. With V trimmed by 3 bases and J by 0 bases, 7 bases remained unmatched. The CDR3 sequence is 17 residues long. Written as DNA, the CDR3 is TGTGCCAGCAGCGCCCATACAGGGGGCGGCTCTGGAAACACCATATATTTT. Translated: CASSAHTGGGSGNTIYF.

The chain uses TRBV10-3 and TRBJ2-1; 9 bases are a match to TRBD1. Germline V lookup: CDR1 ENHRY, CDR2 SYGVKD. The CDR3 has 17 amino acids. The V segment lost 0 bases and the J segment 6 bases; nucleotides outside the gene matches: 9. For the CDR3, the DNA is TGTGCCATCAGTGAGTCTCTAGTACAGGGGGCAAGCAATGAGCAGTTCTTC. Translated, it gives CAISESLVQGASNEQFF.

The chain couples TRBV5-1 to TRBJ1-2; TRBD1 agrees at 8 bases. The CDR3 totals 15 residues. Germline CDR1 reads SGHRS; CDR2 reads YFSETQ. With V trimmed by 3 bases and J by 4 bases, 8 bases remained unmatched. In nucleotides, the CDR3 is TGCGCCAGCAGCTCGGATCCGGGACAGGCCTATGGCTACACCTTC. This translates into CASSSDPGQAYGYTF.

The chain joins TRBV5-4 to TRBJ1-1, with D possibly TRBD1 on 5 matching bases. The CDR3 contains 15 residues. The V gene lost 0 bases and the J gene lost 1 base, with 10 bases spanning the gap. The germline CDR1 and CDR2 sequences are SGHNT and YYREEE (reference sequence). CDR3 DNA: TGTGCCAGCAGCTTGGTGGGCAGGGCGAACACTGAAGCTTTCTTT. It is translated as CASSLVGRANTEAFF.

J is TRBJ1-1 and V is TRBV30; perhaps TRBD1 as D (5 bases). There are 11 residues in the CDR3. The germline gives CDR1 GTSNPN, CDR2 SVGIG (reference sequence). V was shortened by 1 base and J by 11 bases, with 11 bases between the two germline ends. The CDR3 protein is CAWSEDSGAFF. The CDR3 nucleotides are TGTGCCTGGAGTGAAGACAGTGGGGCTTTCTTT.

This clone was counted many times. The chain joins TRBV18 to TRBJ2-2; D is possibly TRBD1 (6 bases). The CDR3 has 16 residues. Germline CDR1 and CDR2: KGHSH and LQKENI. The V end lost 0 bases, the J end lost 2 bases, and 10 bases lay between the germline ends. The CDR3 coding sequence is TGTGCCAGCTCACCACCGACAGGTCTAAACACCGGGGAGCTGTTTTTT. Translation: CASSPPTGLNTGELFF.

V and J are TRBV29-1 and TRBJ2-2; 7 bases map to TRBD1. Germline CDR1 and CDR2: SQVTM and ANQGSEA. This CDR3 has 12 amino acids. Unmatched junction bases numbered 2, after V lost 6 bases and J lost 4 bases. CDR3 amino acids: CSVGQITGELFF. CDR3 coding DNA: TGCAGCGTGGGACAGATCACCGGGGAGCTGTTTTTT.

The chain recombines TRBV18 with TRBJ2-2; TRBD2 agrees at 9 bases. Germline V gives CDR1 KGHSH, CDR2 LQKENI. With V trimmed by 3 bases and J by 1 base, 0 bases remained unmatched. This CDR3 region has 15 residues. The CDR3 is CASSPTSGNTGELFF. Here the CDR3 DNA reads TGTGCCAGCTCACCGACTAGCGGGAACACCGGGGAGCTGTTTTTT.